A selection of T cell receptor beta chains follows, all from one sample in a study of OX40 agonist ivuxolimab in advanced cancers. Repertoires were generated with immunoSEQ multiplex PCR, while TCRdb's copy carries only in-frame clones and drops some. Here the sample spans about 51,000 clones, about four fifths being singletons. Material: CD4+ or CD8+ T cells sorted from blood, obtained in a trial of the OX40 agonist ivuxolimab. These receptors were collected from an adult with an advanced solid tumor such as melanoma, head and neck, liver or kidney cancer. Each CDR3 is given with its conserved first and last residue. D genes are given only for firm matches. Clone size, where shown, is once, few, many, or a class for clones that have expanded.

CDR3 length,J gene,D gene,clone size,V gene,CDR3 protein,CDR3 DNA
17,TRBJ2-5,TRBD2,-,TRBV4-2,CASSQGASGGSQETQYF,TGTGCCAGCAGCCAAGGGGCTAGCGGGGGCTCACAAGAGACCCAGTACTTC
15,TRBJ2-3,-,-,TRBV7-2,CASRLSSLGTDTQYF,TGTGCCAGCAGACTCAGTAGTTTAGGCACAGATACGCAGTATTTT
13,TRBJ1-2,TRBD1,-,TRBV19,CASTGTGFYGYTF,TGTGCCAGTACGGGGACAGGGTTCTATGGCTACACCTTC
14,TRBJ2-5,-,-,TRBV5-1,CASSLAGQKETQYF,TGCGCCAGCAGCTTGGCCGGGCAGAAAGAGACCCAGTACTTC
15,TRBJ2-1,TRBD2,-,TRBV5-1,CASSLVRLASNEQFF,TGCGCCAGCAGCTTGGTTCGACTAGCCTCCAATGAGCAGTTCTTC
14,TRBJ1-1,-,-,TRBV29-1,CSGHRQSPNTEAFF,TGCAGCGGACACAGACAGTCCCCGAACACTGAAGCTTTCTTT
14,TRBJ2-7,TRBD1,-,TRBV7-2,CASSPTGSRGEQYF,TGTGCCAGCAGCCCGACAGGGTCCAGGGGCGAGCAGTACTTC
14,TRBJ2-3,-,-,TRBV9,CASRPGLAENTQYF,TGTGCCAGCAGACCGGGACTGGCAGAGAATACGCAGTATTTT
16,TRBJ2-1,TRBD2,-,TRBV7-3,CASSRGSGGAGNEQFF,TGTGCCAGCAGCCGTGGTAGCGGGGGGGCGGGCAATGAGCAGTTCTTC
11,TRBJ2-1,-,-,TRBV6-4,CARNPYNEQFF,TGTGCCAGAAACCCCTACAATGAGCAGTTCTTC
15,TRBJ2-5,TRBD1,-,TRBV5-1,CASSLGTGGPETQYF,TGCGCCAGCAGCCTAGGGACAGGGGGCCCAGAGACCCAGTACTTC
14,TRBJ1-2,TRBD1,-,TRBV4-1,CASSQDRGSYGYTF,TGCGCCAGCAGCCAAGACAGGGGGTCCTATGGCTACACCTTC
15,TRBJ1-2,-,-,TRBV5-4,CASSPRLRGNYGYTF,TGTGCCAGCAGCCCCAGGCTACGGGGTAACTATGGCTACACCTTC
16,TRBJ2-7,TRBD2,-,TRBV4-2,CASSQVGGTSGYEQYF,TGTGCCAGCAGCCAAGTCGGGGGGACTAGCGGTTACGAGCAGTACTTC
15,TRBJ2-3,-,-,TRBV2,CASKIGGGSTDTQYF,TGTGCCAGCAAAATAGGAGGGGGGAGCACAGATACGCAGTATTTT
12,TRBJ2-5,-,-,TRBV5-1,CASSFNRETQYF,TGCGCCAGCAGCTTTAACCGAGAGACCCAGTACTTC
11,TRBJ2-4,-,-,TRBV2,CASKNPGIQYF,TGTGCCAGCAAAAATCCGGGTATTCAGTACTTC
16,TRBJ2-3,TRBD2,once,TRBV5-1,CASSHGLALSTDTQYF,TGCGCCAGCAGCCACGGACTAGCCCTGAGCACAGATACGCAGTATTTT
15,TRBJ2-3,-,once,TRBV7-9,CASSLGQWRTDTQYF,TGTGCCAGCAGCTTAGGACAGTGGCGCACAGATACGCAGTATTTT
15,TRBJ2-7,TRBD1,-,TRBV7-9,CASSSWTGFLPEQYF,TGTGCCAGCAGCTCATGGACAGGTTTCCTACCCGAGCAGTACTTC
20,TRBJ1-1,TRBD1,once,TRBV7-3,CASSPPRTGGAGRTNTEAFF,TGTGCCAGCAGCCCCCCGAGGACAGGGGGCGCTGGTCGAACGAACACTGAAGCTTTCTTT
15,TRBJ1-5,-,-,TRBV6-6,CASSYVGGRNQPQHF,TGTGCCAGCAGTTATGTAGGGGGTCGGAATCAGCCCCAGCATTTT
15,TRBJ2-1,TRBD2,-,TRBV6-5,CASSPRTSGANEQFF,TGTGCCAGCAGTCCGCGGACTAGCGGGGCCAATGAGCAGTTCTTC
15,TRBJ1-4,-,-,TRBV5-6,CASSWGSGANEKLFF,TGTGCCAGCAGTTGGGGCAGCGGGGCTAATGAAAAACTGTTTTTT
13,TRBJ1-2,-,-,TRBV5-1,CASSSQGNYGYTF,TGCGCCAGCAGCTCACAGGGCAACTATGGCTACACCTTC
14,TRBJ2-7,TRBD2,-,TRBV19,CASSRGGEVYEQYF,TGTGCCAGTAGCCGCGGGGGGGAAGTTTACGAGCAGTACTTC
16,TRBJ1-5,TRBD1,-,TRBV4-2,CASGTGVVDSNQPQHF,TGTGCCAGCGGGACAGGGGTAGTTGATAGCAATCAGCCCCAGCATTTT
16,TRBJ2-3,TRBD2,-,TRBV4-1,CASSQDIAGGRDTQYF,TGCGCCAGCAGCCAAGATATAGCGGGGGGACGAGATACGCAGTATTTT
16,TRBJ2-2,-,-,TRBV6-6,CASSYPPNQRTGELFF,TGTGCCAGCAGTTACCCCCCGAATCAAAGGACCGGGGAGCTGTTTTTT
14,TRBJ2-7,-,few,TRBV7-9,CASSPALRGYEQYF,TGTGCCAGCAGCCCAGCATTGCGCGGATACGAGCAGTACTTC
13,TRBJ2-1,TRBD1,-,TRBV7-8,CAAGGVLGHEQFF,TGTGCAGCAGGGGGAGTCCTCGGCCATGAGCAGTTCTTC
12,TRBJ1-4,-,-,TRBV6-5,CASSHLGEKLFF,TGTGCCAGCAGTCACCTGGGGGAAAAACTGTTTTTT
14,TRBJ1-1,TRBD1,-,TRBV29-1,CSSQGAGAVTEAFF,TGCAGCTCCCAGGGGGCGGGCGCGGTCACTGAAGCTTTCTTT
15,TRBJ1-2,TRBD1,-,TRBV7-2,CASSFAGTGPYGYTF,TGTGCCAGCAGCTTCGCCGGGACAGGTCCTTATGGCTACACCTTC
17,TRBJ2-3,-,once,TRBV9,CASSETGSTIHTDTQYF,TGTGCCAGCAGCGAGACCGGGTCCACCATACACACAGATACGCAGTATTTT
12,TRBJ2-5,-,-,TRBV4-1,CASSRPQETQYF,TGCGCCAGCAGTCGACCCCAAGAGACCCAGTACTTC
14,TRBJ1-2,TRBD1,-,TRBV7-2,CASSTPTGRGGYTF,TGTGCCAGCAGCACTCCGACAGGGCGAGGCGGCTACACCTTC
13,TRBJ2-1,-,-,TRBV4-3,CASSQGVGNEQFF,TGCGCCAGCAGCCAAGGTGTTGGCAATGAGCAGTTCTTC
17,TRBJ2-1,TRBD2,-,TRBV5-1,CASSLSTSGGARNEQFF,TGCGCCAGCAGCTTGTCCACTAGCGGGGGGGCTCGGAATGAGCAGTTCTTC